A selection of T cell receptor beta chains follows, all from one sample in a study of CD8+CD57+ T cells in acquired aplastic anemia. TCRdb processed the reads anew with MiXCR; each CDR3 protein has one entry. Among about 190,000 distinct CDR3 sequences listed, around 59% were seen once. The sample was sorted CD4+, CD8+, or CD8+CD57+ T cells (not recorded which) from PBMCs. These TCRs come from a human donor in good health, serving as a control. Each CDR3 is given with its conserved first and last residue. Each record gives: D gene, clone size, V gene, J gene, CDR3 DNA, CDR3 protein. D genes are given only for firm matches. Not every row has a clone size; where given, it reads once, few, many or a size class.

.	.	TRBV7-6	TRBJ1-1	TGTGCCAGCAGCTTAAGGAGTAGTGGACGCCTTGAAGCTTTCTTT	CASSLRSSGRLEAFF
.	many	TRBV6-1	TRBJ1-6	TGTGCCAGCAGTGGAAGGGCAGTGATTTCACCCCTCCACTTT	CASSGRAVISPLHF
TRBD1	many	TRBV20-1	TRBJ1-1	TGCAGTGCTAGGAGGGGACAGGGAGGAAATGAAGCTTTCTTT	CSARRGQGGNEAFF
TRBD2	once	TRBV14	TRBJ2-1	TGTGTCAGCAGCCAAGATTGGGCGGGGGGTAGTAAGAATGAGCAGTTCTTC	CVSSQDWAGGSKNEQFF
TRBD1	.	TRBV7-6	TRBJ1-1	TGTGCCAGCAGCTTAGCGCAGGGGGCGAGTTCGACTGAAGCTTTCTTT	CASSLAQGASSTEAFF
.	once	TRBV10-3	TRBJ2-7	TGTGCCAGCAGCTTAACCGGAGTGGAGGTCGAGCAGTACTTC	CASSLTGVEVEQYF
.	many	TRBV20-1	TRBJ1-1	TGCAGTGCTAGAGATCCTCGGACTCTCTTTGAAGCTTTCTTT	CSARDPRTLFEAFF
.	.	TRBV10-3	TRBJ2-5	TGTGCCATCAGTGACCCCGGAGTGGAGACCCAGTACTTC	CAISDPGVETQYF
.	.	TRBV10-2	TRBJ2-7	TGCGCCAGCCGGCTCGGGACCGGCTCCTACGAGCAGTACTTC	CASRLGTGSYEQYF
TRBD2	.	TRBV2	TRBJ2-7	TGTGCCAGCAGCGGGACTAGCGGGGGGGCCATGCAAGACTTC	CASSGTSGGAMQDF
.	few	TRBV5-1	TRBJ2-7	TGCGCCAGCAGCCGTGACCCCCGAGCCTACGAGCAGTACTTC	CASSRDPRAYEQYF
.	many	TRBV6-5	TRBJ2-2	TGTGCCAGCAGTTACTCAGGGGTCCAACTGAACACCGGGGAGCTGTTTTTT	CASSYSGVQLNTGELFF
.	.	TRBV10-2	TRBJ1-5	TGCGCCAGCAGTGAGTCGGTGGTCCGCAGAAGCAATCAGCCCCAGCATTTT	CASSESVVRRSNQPQHF
.	once	TRBV2	TRBJ2-3	TGTGCCAGCAGTGAGGGGGGACCAGGGGTGCAAGATACGCAGTATTTT	CASSEGGPGVQDTQYF
.	many	TRBV28	TRBJ1-2	TGTGCCAGCAGTCCCTCCCGTCGCTATGGCTACACCTTC	CASSPSRRYGYTF
TRBD2	once	TRBV24-1	TRBJ2-5	TGTGCCACCGGTGCCAGCTCACCACGGGGACGGGGGGAAGAGACCCAGTACTTC	CATGASSPRGRGEETQYF
.	few	TRBV15	TRBJ2-7	TGTGCCACCAGCAGGGGACGGTTACCCGGGACACTATCCTACGAGCAGTACTTC	CATSRGRLPGTLSYEQYF
.	.	TRBV6-6	TRBJ1-2	TGTGCCAGCAGTTACTCGTCCCAGGGAACTAACTATGGCTACACCTTC	CASSYSSQGTNYGYTF
.	.	TRBV19	TRBJ1-2	TGTGCCAGTAGTATAGACAAGGGGACTAACTATGGCTACGCCTTC	CASSIDKGTNYGYAF
.	many	TRBV6-6	TRBJ1-4	TGTGCCAGCAGTCCCAGACAAACAACTAATGAAAAACTGTTTTTT	CASSPRQTTNEKLFF
TRBD2	many	TRBV7-2	TRBJ2-5	TGTGCCAGTTGGGCGGGGGGGGCGGGAGAGACCCAGTACTTC	CASWAGGAGETQYF
TRBD1	many	TRBV24-1	TRBJ2-5	TGTGCCACCAGTGATTCGGGACAGGGCCCGACCCAGTACTTC	CATSDSGQGPTQYF
.	.	TRBV15	TRBJ2-1	TGTGCCACCAGCAGCTGGGGACTTTCCAATGAGCAGTTCTTC	CATSSWGLSNEQFF
TRBD2	.	TRBV2	TRBJ2-3	TGTGCCAGCAGTACTGAGCGGGGGAAAGGCACAGATACGCAGTATTTT	CASSTERGKGTDTQYF
TRBD2	.	TRBV7-2	TRBJ2-7	TGTGCCAGCAGCAGCAAAACTAGCGGGGCCGGTGAGCTGTACTTC	CASSSKTSGAGELYF
TRBD1	many	TRBV10-3	TRBJ2-7	TGTGCCACCATGGGACAGGGTTACTACGAGCAGTACTTC	CATMGQGYYEQYF
TRBD2	.	TRBV15	TRBJ2-5	TGTGCCACCAGCCTCCTAGCGGGGGGACACCAAGAGACCCAGTACTTC	CATSLLAGGHQETQYF
TRBD2	many	TRBV7-9	TRBJ2-1	TGTGCCAGCAGCCCTAGCGGGGATCAATACAATGAGCAGTTCTTC	CASSPSGDQYNEQFF
.	.	TRBV6-2/TRBV6-3	TRBJ2-6	TGTGCCAGCAGTGAAAGGGCTGGGGCCGGCGTCCTGACTTTC	CASSERAGAGVLTF